The T cell receptor beta chain described here comes from a study of technical replicates of blood from several donors. The table came from immunoSEQ multiplex PCR; TCRdb's copy has only in-frame clones and leaves some out. The profile shows tens of thousands of clones, 95% to 96% of them singletons. This TCR derives from a human donor in good health. The source material was T cells isolated from PBMCs.

CDR3 in amino acids: CASSREGKTDTQYF. The CDR3 DNA sequence: TGCGCCAGCAGCCGGGAGGGGAAAACAGATACGCAGTATTTT. V gene TRBV4-1 combines with J gene TRBJ2-3; 7 nucleotides match TRBD2. V lost 4 bases to trimming and J lost 3 bases; unmatched junction nucleotides: 4. The CDR3 length is 14 residues. Germline V gene lookup returns CDR1 MGHRA and CDR2 YSYEKL.